The clone carrying this T cell receptor (beta chain) was observed many times. The data stem from a study of blood T cells in healthy people across ages. The CDR3 spans 14 residues. The germline V gene has CDR1 SNHLY and CDR2 FYNNEI. Trimming shortened V by 6 bases and J by 0 bases, and 9 bases separated the two germline ends. Alongside a J-beta primer mix, a sample-barcoded 5' primer served in a second PCR lasting roughly 7 to 11 cycles. Each CDR3 protein is one row after TCRdb ran MiXCR on the 5' RACE reads. The sample yields 600,000 to 850,000 distinct CDR3 sequences, around 25% seen once. The total RNA that was extracted per sample amounted to at least 5 micrograms. These data are also associated with another study on T cells of mothers and their children. That source adds: No clones detected were persistent microchimeric T cell clones.

J is TRBJ1-5 and V is TRBV2; D unclear. Sequencing was performed on blood. The sequence derives from a boy younger than 18 in good health. CDR3 region: CASRLGLSNQPQHF. For the CDR3, the DNA is TGTGCCAGCAGACTCGGGCTTAGCAATCAGCCCCAGCATTTT.